The rows below give T cell receptor beta chains drawn from one sample of a study of shared clonotypes between healthy human individuals. The repertoire was sequenced with immunoSEQ multiplex PCR; TCRdb's copy has only in-frame clones and lacks some. The sample has 2 million or so clones, over 85% seen once. Sequencing used naive CD4+ T cells sorted from blood. These receptors came from a man between 18 and 29 years old in good health. CDR3s include the opening cysteine and the closing phenylalanine or tryptophan. The D gene is left open where the match is weak. For some rows the clone size is stated as once, few or many, or as a class when expanded; others skip it.

D gene: -
J gene: TRBJ2-5
clone size: many
V gene: TRBV4-1
CDR3 protein: CASSLLALGETQYF
CDR3 DNA: TGCGCCAGCAGCCTCCTTGCCCTGGGAGAGACCCAGTACTTC

D gene: -
J gene: TRBJ2-4
clone size: -
V gene: TRBV11-2
CDR3 protein: CASSLDRNIQYF
CDR3 DNA: TGTGCCAGCAGCCTGGACAGAAACATTCAGTACTTC

D gene: -
J gene: TRBJ2-7
clone size: -
V gene: TRBV5-1
CDR3 protein: CASSPDSPYEQYF
CDR3 DNA: TGCGCCAGCAGCCCCGACAGCCCCTACGAGCAGTACTTC

D gene: TRBD1
J gene: TRBJ1-6
clone size: -
V gene: TRBV7-2
CDR3 protein: CASSPGTEYNSPLHF
CDR3 DNA: TGTGCCAGCAGCCCGGGGACAGAATATAATTCACCCCTCCACTTT

D gene: TRBD2
J gene: TRBJ2-7
clone size: once
V gene: TRBV19
CDR3 protein: CASGTTSYEQYF
CDR3 DNA: TGTGCCAGCGGGACTACCTCCTACGAGCAGTACTTC

D gene: -
J gene: TRBJ1-4
clone size: -
V gene: TRBV11-2
CDR3 protein: CASSLVTGTTNEKLFF
CDR3 DNA: TGTGCCAGCAGCTTAGTTACAGGGACTACTAATGAAAAACTGTTTTTT

D gene: -
J gene: TRBJ2-2
clone size: -
V gene: TRBV5-5
CDR3 protein: CASSPLATGELFF
CDR3 DNA: TGTGCCAGCAGCCCCTTGGCCACCGGGGAGCTGTTTTTT

D gene: TRBD2
J gene: TRBJ2-7
clone size: -
V gene: TRBV11-2
CDR3 protein: CASSLAGLAGYEQYF
CDR3 DNA: TGTGCCAGCAGCTTAGCGGGACTAGCGGGCTACGAGCAGTACTTC

D gene: -
J gene: TRBJ1-1
clone size: -
V gene: TRBV7-2
CDR3 protein: CASSPTNARQPANTEAFF
CDR3 DNA: TGTGCCAGCAGCCCAACCAACGCCAGACAGCCCGCGAACACTGAAGCTTTCTTT

D gene: -
J gene: TRBJ2-2
clone size: -
V gene: TRBV28
CDR3 protein: CASILTATGELFF
CDR3 DNA: TGTGCCAGCATCCTGACAGCCACCGGGGAGCTGTTTTTT

D gene: -
J gene: TRBJ1-1
clone size: -
V gene: TRBV4-1
CDR3 protein: CASSQGETGPEAFF
CDR3 DNA: TGCGCCAGCAGCCAAGGCGAAACAGGGCCTGAAGCTTTCTTT

D gene: TRBD2
J gene: TRBJ2-7
clone size: -
V gene: TRBV4-1
CDR3 protein: CASSQGGLAGGYEQYF
CDR3 DNA: TGCGCCAGCAGCCAAGGGGGACTAGCGGGAGGCTACGAGCAGTACTTC

D gene: -
J gene: TRBJ2-5
clone size: -
V gene: TRBV19
CDR3 protein: CASSIVTAEKRETQYF
CDR3 DNA: TGTGCCAGTAGTATAGTTACAGCGGAGAAGCGGGAGACCCAGTACTTC

D gene: -
J gene: TRBJ2-7
clone size: -
V gene: TRBV27
CDR3 protein: CASRQDTRYEQYF
CDR3 DNA: TGTGCCAGCAGACAGGACACCCGTTACGAGCAGTACTTC

D gene: -
J gene: TRBJ2-1
clone size: -
V gene: TRBV7-2
CDR3 protein: CVSSLERGHEQFF
CDR3 DNA: TGTGTCAGCAGCTTAGAACGGGGGCATGAGCAGTTCTTC

D gene: TRBD1
J gene: TRBJ1-3
clone size: -
V gene: TRBV5-1
CDR3 protein: CASSLSTGQSGNTIYF
CDR3 DNA: TGCGCCAGCAGCTTGAGTACGGGACAGTCTGGAAACACCATATATTTT

D gene: TRBD1
J gene: TRBJ2-7
clone size: -
V gene: TRBV4-1
CDR3 protein: CASSSLTGIATEQYF
CDR3 DNA: TGCGCCAGCAGCTCGCTGACAGGGATCGCGACCGAGCAGTACTTC

D gene: -
J gene: TRBJ1-1
clone size: -
V gene: TRBV5-6
CDR3 protein: CASSLRSSGVNTEAFF
CDR3 DNA: TGTGCCAGCAGCTTAAGGTCTTCCGGGGTGAACACTGAAGCTTTCTTT

D gene: TRBD1
J gene: TRBJ2-7
clone size: -
V gene: TRBV19
CDR3 protein: CASSIGPDRASYEQYF
CDR3 DNA: TGTGCCAGTAGTATAGGCCCCGACAGGGCATCCTACGAGCAGTACTTC